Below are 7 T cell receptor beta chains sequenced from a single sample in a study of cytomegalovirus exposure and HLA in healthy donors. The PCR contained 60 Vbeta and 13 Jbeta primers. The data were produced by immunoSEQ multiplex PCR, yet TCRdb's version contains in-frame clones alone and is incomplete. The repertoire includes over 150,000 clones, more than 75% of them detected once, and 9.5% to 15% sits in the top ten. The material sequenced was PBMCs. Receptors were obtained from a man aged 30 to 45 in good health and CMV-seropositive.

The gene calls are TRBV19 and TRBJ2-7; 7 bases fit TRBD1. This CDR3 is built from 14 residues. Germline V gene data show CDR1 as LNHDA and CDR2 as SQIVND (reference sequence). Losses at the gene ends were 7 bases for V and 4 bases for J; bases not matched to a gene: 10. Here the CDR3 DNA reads TGTGCCAGTACCCCCGGGACAGACCAATACGAGCAGTACTTC. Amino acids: CASTPGTDQYEQYF.

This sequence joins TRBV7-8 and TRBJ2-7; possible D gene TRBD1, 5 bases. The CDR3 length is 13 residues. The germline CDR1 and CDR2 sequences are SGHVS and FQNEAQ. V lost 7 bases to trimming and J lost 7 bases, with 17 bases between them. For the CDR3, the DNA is TGTGCCAGCAATGGGGCTAAACTCCGGGAGCAGTACTTC. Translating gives CASNGAKLREQYF.

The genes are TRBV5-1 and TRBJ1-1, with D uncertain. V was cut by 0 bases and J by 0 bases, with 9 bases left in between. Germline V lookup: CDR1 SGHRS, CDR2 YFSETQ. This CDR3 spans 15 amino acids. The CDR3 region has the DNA TGCGCCAGCAGCTTGGGGACTTACATGAACACTGAAGCTTTCTTT. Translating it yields CASSLGTYMNTEAFF.

The CDR3 DNA follows: TGTGCCAGCAGCCAAGGTAGTATCACCAAAGAGACCCAGTACTTC. This codes for CASSQGSITKETQYF. The rearrangement uses TRBV14 and TRBJ2-5; D unclear. Germline-derived CDR1 and CDR2 are SGHDN and FVKESK. This CDR3 has 15 residues. V was cut by 1 base and J by 3 bases, with 12 bases left in between.

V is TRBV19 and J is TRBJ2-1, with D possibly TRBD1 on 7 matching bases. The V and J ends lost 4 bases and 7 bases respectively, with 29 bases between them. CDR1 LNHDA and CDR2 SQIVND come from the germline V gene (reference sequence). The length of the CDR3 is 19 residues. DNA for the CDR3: TGTGCCAGTAGTACCCCCCGTCGGGGACAGAAAGGGGCGGGGAATGAGCAGTTCTTC. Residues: CASSTPRRGQKGAGNEQFF.

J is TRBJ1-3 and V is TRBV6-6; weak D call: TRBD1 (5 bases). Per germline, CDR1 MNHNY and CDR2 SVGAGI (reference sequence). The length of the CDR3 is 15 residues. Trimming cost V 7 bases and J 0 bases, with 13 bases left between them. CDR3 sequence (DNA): TGTGCCAGCAAGGAAGGGGAACTCTCTGGAAACACCATATATTTT. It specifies CASKEGELSGNTIYF.

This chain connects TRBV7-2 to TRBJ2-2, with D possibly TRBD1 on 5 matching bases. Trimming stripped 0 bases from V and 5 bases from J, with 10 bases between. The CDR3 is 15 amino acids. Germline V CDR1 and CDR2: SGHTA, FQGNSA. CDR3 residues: CASSLAQGGTGELFF. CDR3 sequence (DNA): TGTGCCAGCAGCTTAGCCCAGGGTGGTACCGGGGAGCTGTTTTTT.